This TCR beta chain was identified in a study (dated by TCRdb to the mid-2010s). Per the germline V gene, SGHTA is the CDR1 and FQGNSA is the CDR2. The germline V end is reduced by 4 bases and the J end by 4 bases; junction bases left unmatched: 4. The CDR3 runs 13 residues from the cysteine to the phenylalanine. This entry keeps only the CDR3 DNA: 39 bases, framed from base 1. This clonotype occurred many times. No antigen is known for it. Base quality data are lacking; no much larger clone is found one base away. The library was generated by RT-PCR. Sequencing relied on an Illumina MiSeq. The raw public reads went through TCRdb reprocessing: fastp at Q25, MiXCR clone calling, in-frame beta chains kept. Each entry is one CDR3 protein sequence, shown with its most common DNA and genes. The sample table lists almost 700,000 distinct CDR3 sequences, 14% of them with a count of one. Of the sample, 3.6% falls within the top ten clones.

The receptor was isolated from a female donor in good health, serving as a healthy control. Sequenced material: memory CD4+ T cells from blood. The chain uses TRBV7-2 and TRBJ2-7; the junction holds 7 bases that match TRBD1. The DNA sequence is TGTGCCAGCAGCTCGAAGACAGGGTACGAGCAGTACTTC. Its protein product is CASSSKTGYEQYF.